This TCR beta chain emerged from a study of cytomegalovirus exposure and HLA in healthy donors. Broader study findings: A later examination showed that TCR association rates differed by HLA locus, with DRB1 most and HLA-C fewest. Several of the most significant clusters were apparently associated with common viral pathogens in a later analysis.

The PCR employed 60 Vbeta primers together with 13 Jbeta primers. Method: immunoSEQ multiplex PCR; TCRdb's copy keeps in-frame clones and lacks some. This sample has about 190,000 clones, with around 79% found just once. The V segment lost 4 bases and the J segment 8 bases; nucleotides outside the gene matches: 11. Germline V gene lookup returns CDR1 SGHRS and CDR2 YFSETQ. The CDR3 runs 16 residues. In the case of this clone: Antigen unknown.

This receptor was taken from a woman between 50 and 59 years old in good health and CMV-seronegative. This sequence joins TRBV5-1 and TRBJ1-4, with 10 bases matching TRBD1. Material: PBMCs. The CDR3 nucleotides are TGCGCCAGCAGCCCCACCGGGACAGGGGCGGGGGAAAAACTGTTTTTT. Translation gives CASSPTGTGAGEKLFF.